Here is one TCR beta chain with its context. The data derive from a study of cytomegalovirus exposure and HLA in healthy donors. Researchers ran the PCR with 60 Vbeta and 13 Jbeta primers. Study processing details: In a later analysis, 80 million to 100 million unique TCR beta chains included roughly 11 million shared by two or more donors. Repertoires were generated with immunoSEQ multiplex PCR, while TCRdb's copy carries only in-frame clones and drops some. Clone size and V and J calls were adopted from that table, with D and trimming inferred from the DNA. The sample lists about 140,000 clones; around 65% were seen once. Trimming left V 0 bases short and J 6 bases short, with 20 bases between. This CDR3 is built from 18 residues. Germline V gene sequence: CDR1 LGHNA, CDR2 YNFKEQ.

This TCR was recovered from a male donor in good health and CMV-seronegative. Input material: PBMCs. The J gene is TRBJ1-4, the V gene TRBV4-2; tentative D call: TRBD1 (6 bases). The CDR3, as DNA: TGTGCCAGCAGCCAAGATGGGGGTTTAGGGGACACCCATGAAAAACTGTTTTTT. It encodes CASSQDGGLGDTHEKLFF.